The source of this T cell receptor beta chain is a study of T-cell memory formation after mild COVID-19 (dated by TCRdb to the early 2020s). Study-level background: TCR sequence clusters from the two donors were largely donor specific. In a couple of donors, T-cell clones that expanded and contracted after mild COVID-19 were tracked by sequencing TCRalpha and TCRbeta repertoires over time. Two young, previously healthy adult volunteers, one female and one male, were included in the cohort. Results the study describes overall, beyond this receptor: SARS-CoV-2 specificity of the second-wave clones peaking on day 37 was not confirmed. Contracting CD4+ clones were located mainly in the CM and EM memory subsets, whereas CD8+ clones were found to be enriched in EMRA. Clones contracting from day 15 to 85 had balanced CD4/CD8 phenotypes, while a second wave expanding from day 15 to 37 was biased towards CD4+. The study covered only a couple of mild cases, and larger cohorts including severe cases with pre-infection samples were considered necessary. The detection of some responding clones in pre-infection memory suggests that pre-existing cross-reactive memory T cells joined the SARS-CoV-2 response.

This clonotype appeared a few times. The specificity of this receptor is unknown. Per-nucleotide qualities are absent, and no much larger clonotype sits a single base away. TCRdb records Illumina NovaSeq 6000 as the sequencer. TCRalpha and TCRbeta cDNA libraries were constructed by 5'RACE with constant-segment primers, with sample barcodes and unique molecular identifiers being introduced. Trizol reagent was used to extract RNA from every sample. Libraries were amplified in two PCR steps, with a second sample barcode and Illumina TruSeq adapters added in the second step. Sequencing of libraries was performed on an Illumina NovaSeq with 2 x 150 bp paired-end reads. In the paper's pipeline: Demultiplexing of reads and collapsing into UMI-guided consensus sequences were performed with migec v1.2.7. Using mixcr v2.1.11, the UMI consensuses were aligned to TRA and TRB V and J templates and assembled into clonotypes. Expanded or contracted clonotypes were those called significant by both edgeR and NoisET, with noise models trained on biological replicates. For edgeR calls, the cutoffs were a false discovery rate-adjusted p below 0.01 and a log2 fold-change threshold of 1. As an exploratory analysis of dynamics, max-normalized trajectories of the 1000 most abundant clonotypes were examined with PCA combined with hierarchical clustering. Each responding clone was given a CD4 or CD8 phenotype based on the CD4+ and CD8+ repertoires, which had been sequenced separately. The public sequencing data were trimmed at Q25 with fastp and processed into clonotypes with MiXCR by TCRdb, which kept only in-frame beta chains. Identical CDR3 protein sequences are pooled into one entry, listed with their most common genes and DNA. The V and J calls and clone size come from TCRdb's table, not from the authors' own analysis. This sample gives about 140,000 distinct CDR3 sequences in total; 6% to 6.5% of them show up just once. 2% to 2.5% of the sample rests with the top ten.

Ficoll-Paque density gradient centrifugation was used to isolate PBMCs. Material: PBMCs or a T cell subset sorted from them (not recorded which). The clonotype was recovered from an adult woman who had mild COVID-19 (a few samples of this study predate the infection). The sample titles of this study are shuffled in the database, so cell type and time point are left out; the donor was told from shared clones.

Here is the DNA: TGTGCCAGCAGCTTATTTTGGGGACTGGAAGATACGCAGTATTTT. This codes for CASSLFWGLEDTQYF. The chain is made from TRBV7-2 and TRBJ2-3; TRBD2 could be the D gene, as 6 bases match. CDR1 and CDR2 (SGHTA, FQGNSA) derive from the germline V gene. V is cut by 2 bases and J by 5 bases, and the space between the germline ends is 14 bases. Spanning cysteine to phenylalanine, the CDR3 consists of 15 amino acids. The DNA shown is the 45-base CDR3, in frame from base 1.